This section outlines one T cell receptor beta chain sequence together with its context. Its antigen is not identified. The protocol was immunoSEQ multiplex PCR, while the TCRdb copy is restricted to in-frame clones and leaves out a portion. Altogether about 20,000 clones are present, about 97% being singletons, with the ten largest covering under 2.5%. This sample is part of a study of monozygotic twins with cystic fibrosis. Turning to the study itself: Libraries were built from around 3 micrograms of fragmented DNA using roughly 15 PCR cycles. Overall study results and limits: Co-twins had the most similar V usage for 13 of 16 pairs, J for 8. Nucleotide-identical clonotype sharing was significantly higher within monozygotic CF twin pairs than between unrelated CF individuals.

The germline gives CDR1 SNHLY, CDR2 FYNNEI. CDR3 size: 13 residues. Trimming stripped 3 bases from V and 7 bases from J, with 7 bases between. Sequenced input: blood. This sequence joins TRBV2 and TRBJ2-6, with D unresolved. This sequence originates from a woman in her thirties with cystic fibrosis. CDR3 sequence reads: CASSDIGANVLTF. For the CDR3, the DNA is TGTGCCAGCAGTGACATTGGTGCCAACGTCCTGACTTTC.